The clone carrying this TCR beta chain was observed a few times. Its antigen is unknown. These data are taken from a study of cytomegalovirus exposure and HLA in healthy donors. Whole-study results and caveats: A previous analysis found most TCR beta V segments productive roughly 90% or roughly 30% of the time. Common viral pathogens seemed, in a later analysis, to connect with several of the most significant clusters. Researchers reported that a few CMV-associated chains were confirmed in vitro as CMV antigen-specific.

With 60 Vbeta and 13 Jbeta primers, the PCR was carried out. Method: immunoSEQ multiplex PCR; TCRdb's copy keeps in-frame clones and lacks some. The top ten hold about 1.5% of the sample, which has some 140,000 clones, approximately 62% seen once. CDR3 length: 13 residues. The germline CDR1 and CDR2 sequences are LNHNV and YYDKDF (reference sequence). V was cut by 3 bases and J by 2 bases, with 8 bases left in between. The chain carries TRBV15 and TRBJ2-7; no definite D call. This receptor was taken from a human donor in good health. Sequenced sample: PBMCs. CDR3 region: CATSRGTTYEQYF. Here the CDR3 DNA reads TGTGCCACCAGCAGGGGCACCACCTACGAGCAGTACTTC. The full variable domain, with the rest looked up from reference TRBV15 and TRBJ2-7, is DAMVIQNPRYQVTQFGKPVTLSCSQTLNHNVMYWYQQKSSQAPKLLFHYYDKDFNNEADTPDNFQSRRPNTSFCFLDIRSPGLGDTAMYLCATSRGTTYEQYFGPGTRLTVT.